This passage covers 18 T cell receptor beta chains from one sample sequenced in a study of blood T cell repertoires in COVID-19. The repertoire was sequenced with immunoSEQ multiplex PCR; TCRdb's copy has only in-frame clones and lacks some. The sample comprises 180,000 or so clones, approximately 90% of which are singletons, and 3% to 4% rests with the top ten. The sample taken for sequencing was peripheral blood. Every receptor here comes from a man between 18 and 29 years old with active or convalescent COVID-19.

A few counts support this clone. J is TRBJ1-2 and V is TRBV18; D perhaps matches TRBD1 (6 bases). The CDR3 extends over 16 amino acids. V lost 2 bases, J lost 4 bases, and 17 bases lay in between. Germline CDR1 KGHSH, CDR2 LQKENI. This CDR3 reads CASSPSLLPGVYGYTF. For the CDR3, the DNA is TGTGCCAGCTCACCATCCTTACTACCAGGGGTCTATGGCTACACCTTC. Full variable domain (remainder filled in from reference TRBV18 and TRBJ1-2): NAGVMQNPRHLVRRRGQEARLRCSPMKGHSHVYWYRQLPEEGLKFMVYLQKENIIDESGMPKERFSAEFPKEGPSILRIQQVVRGDSAAYFCASSPSLLPGVYGYTFGSGTRLTVV.

This clone was found once. This rearrangement joins TRBV3-1 (or the pseudogene TRBV3-2) to TRBJ2-3; a possible D gene is TRBD2 (6 bases). V was pared by 1 base and J by 6 bases, with 17 bases between. Germline loops: CDR1 LGHDT, CDR2 YNNKEL (reference sequence). This CDR3 contains 16 residues. CDR3: CASSQGSGGARDTQYF. The CDR3, as DNA: TGTGCCAGCAGCCAAGGTTCCGGCGGGGCTAGGGATACGCAGTATTTT.

The genes are TRBV4-2 and TRBJ2-4, with D unclear. CDR3 length: 15 residues. Deletions cut 0 bases from V and 3 bases from J, with 9 bases between. Germline values: CDR1 LGHNA, CDR2 YNFKEQ. CDR3 residues: CASSQEGAGKNIQYF. In nucleotides, the CDR3 is TGTGCCAGCAGCCAAGAGGGCGCCGGCAAAAACATTCAGTACTTC.

About this clone: Additional DNA sequences in this sample encode the identical CDR3. V gene TRBV7-2 combines with J gene TRBJ1-3; weak D call: TRBD1 (5 bases). Germline values: CDR1 SGHTA, CDR2 FQGNSA. This CDR3 contains 14 residues. Trimming stripped 2 bases from V and 3 bases from J, with 8 bases between. In DNA, the CDR3 is TGTGCCAGCAGCTTATCAGGGTATGGAAACACCATATATTTT. It codes for CASSLSGYGNTIYF.

The rearrangement links TRBV11-2 to TRBJ2-3; TRBD2 aligns across 12 bases. CDR3 length: 17 residues. V lost 5 bases and J lost 0; bases outside the gene matches: 6. The germline CDR1 and CDR2 sequences are SGHAT and FQNNGV. Here the CDR3 reads CASSKTSGGLSTDTQYF. For the CDR3, the DNA is TGTGCCAGCAGCAAGACTAGCGGGGGCCTTAGCACAGATACGCAGTATTTT. Combining the CDR3 with reference TRBV11-2 and TRBJ2-3 gives the whole variable domain EAGVAQSPRYKIIEKRQSVAFWCNPISGHATLYWYQQILGQGPKLLIQFQNNGVVDDSQLPKDRFSAERLKGVDSTLKIQPAKLEDSAVYLCASSKTSGGLSTDTQYFGPGTRLTVL.

This chain uses TRBV12-3 or TRBV12-4 with TRBJ2-5, with D unclear. This CDR3 is 13 amino acids long. The ends were cut back, 6 bases at V and 2 bases at J, with 10 bases in the middle. This chain's CDR3 is CASSPTEQETQYF. The CDR3 DNA reads TGTGCCAGCAGCCCGACGGAGCAAGAGACCCAGTACTTC.

The chain carries TRBV5-4 and TRBJ1-6, with D perhaps matching TRBD1 (5 bases). The CDR3 is 15 amino acids. V shed 4 bases and J shed 9 bases, with 17 bases lying between them. In germline, CDR1 is SGHNT, CDR2 YYREEE (reference sequence). The CDR3 spells CASSTGGVQGSPLHF. In nucleotides, the CDR3 is TGTGCCAGCAGCACCGGCGGGGTTCAGGGTTCACCCCTCCACTTT.

The chain uses TRBV7-9 and TRBJ1-1; D is undetermined. Trimming left V 1 base short and J 4 bases short, with 13 bases between. The CDR3 totals 15 residues. Germline V lookup: CDR1 SEHNR, CDR2 FQNEAQ (reference sequence). The CDR3 DNA follows: TGTGCCAGCAGCTTAGTCGCGACCGAGGTCACTGAAGCTTTCTTT. Its protein is CASSLVATEVTEAFF.

The rearrangement links TRBV6-5 to TRBJ2-5; D remains unclear. The V gene's germline CDR1 is MNHEY and CDR2 SVGAGI. Trimming left V 2 bases short and J 0 bases short, with 13 bases between. This CDR3 is 16 amino acids long. The DNA for the CDR3 is TGTGCCAGCAGTTACGGAGTGACGACGTACCAAGAGACCCAGTACTTC. This encodes CASSYGVTTYQETQYF.

The CDR3 sequence is CASSLRPLTGAQNIQYF. As DNA, the CDR3 is TGTGCCAGCAGTTTACGCCCCTTGACAGGGGCCCAAAACATTCAGTACTTC. The rearrangement joins TRBV27 to TRBJ2-4; 8 bases align to TRBD1. Germline assignment: CDR1 MNHEY and CDR2 SMNVEV (reference sequence). V lost 2 bases and J lost 5; bases outside the gene matches: 11. This CDR3 spans 17 amino acids.

The CDR3 region has the DNA TGTGCCAGCAGTTTTGTCGGAGTCCAAGCTAACTATGGCTACACCTTC. The encoded protein is CASSFVGVQANYGYTF. The chain recombines TRBV28 with TRBJ1-2; the D is unclear. CDR3 length equals 16 residues. Germline-derived CDR1 and CDR2 are MDHEN and SYDVKM. The V gene lost 3 bases and the J gene lost 0 bases, with 14 bases spanning the gap.

The chain recombines TRBV4-1 with TRBJ1-2, with 8 bases aligning to TRBD1. The V gene end was trimmed by 3 bases and the J gene end by 6 bases; junction bases not matched to a gene: 15. CDR3 length: 17 residues. CDR1 is MGHRA, CDR2 YSYEKL, per germline. The CDR3 is CASSHRSFDRGGDGYTF. In DNA form, the CDR3 reads TGCGCCAGCAGCCACAGAAGCTTTGACAGGGGCGGAGATGGCTACACCTTC.

V is TRBV28 and J is TRBJ2-1; D remains unclear. The CDR3 runs to 16 residues. Trimming removed 1 base at V and 2 bases at J, with 12 bases between. CDR1 is MDHEN and CDR2 is SYDVKM in the germline V gene. CDR3 region: CASSLFAKSPYNEQFF. The CDR3 nucleotides read TGTGCCAGCAGTTTATTTGCGAAAAGCCCCTACAATGAGCAGTTCTTC. The full variable domain, with the rest looked up from reference TRBV28 and TRBJ2-1, is DVKVTQSSRYLVKRTGEKVFLECVQDMDHENMFWYRQDPGLGLRLIYFSYDVKMKEKGDIPEGYSVSREKKERFSLILESASTNQTSMYLCASSLFAKSPYNEQFFGPGTRLTVL.

The chain carries TRBV7-9 and TRBJ1-1, with 9 nucleotides matching TRBD1. CDR3 length: 16 amino acids. Trimming at V came to 5 bases and at J to 0 bases, leaving 7 bases not matched to a gene. Germline CDR1 SEHNR, CDR2 FQNEAQ (reference sequence). The CDR3 DNA follows: TGTGCCAGCAGCACTAACAGGGGGCTCGTGAACACTGAAGCTTTCTTT. It specifies CASSTNRGLVNTEAFF.

This chain connects TRBV27 to TRBJ1-2, with 8 bases identical to TRBD1. With 8 bases clipped from V and 11 bases from J, the junction kept 13 bases outside the gene matches. Per the germline V gene, CDR1 is MNHEY and CDR2 is SMNVEV (reference sequence). The CDR3 runs 13 residues. The CDR3 sequence: CASGQGTGRGYTF. Here the CDR3 DNA reads TGTGCCAGCGGCCAGGGGACAGGCCGTGGGTACACCTTC.

Here the CDR3 reads CASSLQFQPQHF. The CDR3 DNA sequence: TGTGCCAGCAGCTTACAGTTTCAGCCCCAGCATTTT. The rearrangement uses TRBV7-2 and TRBJ1-5; D remains unclear. Looked up from germline, CDR1 is SGHTA and CDR2 is FQGNSA. The CDR3 has 12 residues. The ends were cut back, 2 bases at V and 6 bases at J, with 5 bases in the middle. The variable domain in full, with the rest retrieved from reference TRBV7-2 and TRBJ1-5, is GAGVSQSPSNKVTEKGKDVELRCDPISGHTALYWYRQSLGQGLEFLIYFQGNSAPDKSGLPSDRFSAERTGGSVSTLTIQRTQQEDSAVYLCASSLQFQPQHFGDGTRLSIL.

The chain joins TRBV5-1 to TRBJ2-2; D possibly corresponds to TRBD1 (5 bases). In germline, CDR1 is SGHRS, CDR2 YFSETQ. The CDR3 contains 16 residues. The V end lost 0 bases, the J end lost 4 bases, and 13 bases lay between the germline ends. The CDR3 region is CASSLVLGPGTGELFF. In DNA form, the CDR3 reads TGCGCCAGCAGCTTGGTTCTGGGGCCGGGCACCGGGGAGCTGTTTTTT.

The chain joins TRBV12-5 to TRBJ2-1; 14 nucleotides line up with TRBD2. The CDR3 sequence is 17 residues long. V was pared by 3 bases and J by 6 bases, with 7 bases of the junction left unmatched. Germline lookup yields CDR1 LGHNT and CDR2 FRNRAP. CDR3 in amino acids: CASGFPFGLAGGNEQFF. CDR3 nucleotide sequence: TGTGCTAGTGGTTTCCCATTCGGACTAGCGGGGGGCAATGAGCAGTTCTTC.